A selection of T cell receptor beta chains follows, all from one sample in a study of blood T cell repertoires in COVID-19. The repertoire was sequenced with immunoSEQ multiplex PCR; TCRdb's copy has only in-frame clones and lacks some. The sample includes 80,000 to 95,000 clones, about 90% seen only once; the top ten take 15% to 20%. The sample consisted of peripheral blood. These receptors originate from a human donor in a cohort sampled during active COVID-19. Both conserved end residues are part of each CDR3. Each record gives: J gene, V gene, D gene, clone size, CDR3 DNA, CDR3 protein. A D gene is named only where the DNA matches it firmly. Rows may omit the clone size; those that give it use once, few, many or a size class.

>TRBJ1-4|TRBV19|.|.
TGTGCCAGTAGTATCGAGGGAACTAATGAAAAACTGTTTTTT
CASSIEGTNEKLFF
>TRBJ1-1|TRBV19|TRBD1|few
TGTGCCAGTAGTTCGCTCCAGGGGGGAACTGAAGCTTTCTTT
CASSSLQGGTEAFF
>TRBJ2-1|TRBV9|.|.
TGTGCCAGCAGCGCGGACATACAGGCCTACAATGAGCAGTTCTTC
CASSADIQAYNEQFF
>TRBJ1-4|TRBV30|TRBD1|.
TGTGCCTGGAGAGTTAGACAGGGGCGAGGTGAAAAACTGTTTTTT
CAWRVRQGRGEKLFF
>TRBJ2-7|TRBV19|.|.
TGTGCCAGTAGTATAGCCTCAGGGGGGCCCTACGAGCAGTACTTC
CASSIASGGPYEQYF
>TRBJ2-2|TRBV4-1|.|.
TGCGCCAGCAGCCAAGAGATCTGGCTAGGCGGGGAGCTGTTTTTT
CASSQEIWLGGELFF
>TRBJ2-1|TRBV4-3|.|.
TGCGCCAGCAGCCAAACTAGCAGCCCGGCGGGGAATGAGCAGTTCTTC
CASSQTSSPAGNEQFF
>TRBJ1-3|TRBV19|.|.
TGTGCCAGTACCCTGGGACTCTCTGGAAACACCATATATTTT
CASTLGLSGNTIYF
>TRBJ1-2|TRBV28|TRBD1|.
TGTGCCAGCAGTTTTGAGGGACAGGAGTATGGCTACACCTTC
CASSFEGQEYGYTF
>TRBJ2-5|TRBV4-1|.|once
TGCGCCAGCAGCCAAGAGGGGGCCGGGGAGACCCAGTACTTC
CASSQEGAGETQYF
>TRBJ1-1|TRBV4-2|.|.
TGTGCCAGCAGCCAAGAACGCAGGTATAACACTGAAGCTTTCTTT
CASSQERRYNTEAFF
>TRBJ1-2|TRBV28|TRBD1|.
TGTGCCAGCTGGGACAGGGGCCGAGCTAACTATGGCTACACCTTC
CASWDRGRANYGYTF
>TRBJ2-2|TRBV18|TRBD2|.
TGTGCCAGCTCACCGGCTAGCGGGGGGAACACCGGGGAGCTGTTTTTT
CASSPASGGNTGELFF
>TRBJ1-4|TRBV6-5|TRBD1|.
TGTGCCAGCAGACTGCGGACAGGGGCCCAAAAACTGTTTTTT
CASRLRTGAQKLFF
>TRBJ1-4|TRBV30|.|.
TGTGCCTGGAGTATAACGGGATCCATGACCTATTTT
CAWSITGSMTYF
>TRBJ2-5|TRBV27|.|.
TGTGCCAGCAGTTTATCAGGGGAAGTGACCCAGTACTTC
CASSLSGEVTQYF
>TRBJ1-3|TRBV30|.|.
TGTGCCTGGAGTGTATTGGGGAGTTTAAGAAACACCATATATTTT
CAWSVLGSLRNTIYF
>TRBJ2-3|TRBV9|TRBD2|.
TGTGCCAGCAGCGTAGTCCCTAGCGGGGTCCAAGATACGCAGTATTTT
CASSVVPSGVQDTQYF
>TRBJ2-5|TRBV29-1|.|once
TGCAGCGTCTTTCGGGACTCCTCACAAGAGACCCAGTACTTC
CSVFRDSSQETQYF
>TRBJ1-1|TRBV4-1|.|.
TGCGCCAGCAGCCAAGATGAGGGAGTTGAAGCTTTCTTT
CASSQDEGVEAFF
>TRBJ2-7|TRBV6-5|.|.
TGTGCCAGCAGTTACTCTTCCCCGGCCGGAGCCTACGAGCAGTACTTC
CASSYSSPAGAYEQYF
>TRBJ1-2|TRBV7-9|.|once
TGTGCCAGCAGCTTAGAAAGCTACAGGGCCACCGGTGGCTACACCTTC
CASSLESYRATGGYTF
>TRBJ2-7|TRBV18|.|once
TGTGCCAGCTCACCCACGGGGGTCCCCTACGAGCAGTACTTC
CASSPTGVPYEQYF
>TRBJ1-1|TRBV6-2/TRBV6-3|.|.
TGTGCCAGCAGTTACTCTTTACAGGCATTAAAAGCTTTCTTT
CASSYSLQALKAFF
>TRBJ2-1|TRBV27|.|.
TGTGCCAGCAGTTTATCCCGAGGAGGCTACAATGAGCAGTTCTTC
CASSLSRGGYNEQFF
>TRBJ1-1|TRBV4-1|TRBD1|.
TGCGCCAGCAGCCAGTGGACAGGGGCGAACACTGAAGCTTTCTTT
CASSQWTGANTEAFF
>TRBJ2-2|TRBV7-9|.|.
TGTGCCAGCAGCTTCCCTCAGGGATCCGGGGAGCTGTTTTTT
CASSFPQGSGELFF
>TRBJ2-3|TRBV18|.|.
TGTGCCAGCTCACCTCGGAGCATGGCGGGAAGCACAGATACGCAGTATTTT
CASSPRSMAGSTDTQYF
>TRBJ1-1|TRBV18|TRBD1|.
TGTGCCAGCTCAGAGGACAGGGTCGTAGCTTTCTTT
CASSEDRVVAFF
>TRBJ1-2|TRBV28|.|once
TGTGCCAGCAGTTTAAGCAGGGATCGGTATGGCTACACCTTC
CASSLSRDRYGYTF
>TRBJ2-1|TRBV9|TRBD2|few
TGTGCCAGCAGCGTAGCCGGGGGGGACTACAATGAGCAGTTCTTC
CASSVAGGDYNEQFF
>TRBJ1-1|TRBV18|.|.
TGTGCCAGCTCACCACTTGGAGGGGCGGCTGAAGCTTTCTTT
CASSPLGGAAEAFF
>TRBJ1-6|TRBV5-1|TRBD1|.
TGCGCCAGCTCGTCAACCCAGGGACAGACTAATTCACCCCTCCACTTT
CASSSTQGQTNSPLHF
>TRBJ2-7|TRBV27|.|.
TGTGCCAGCAGTTTAAACCCGGACAGCTTTACCTACGAGCAGTACTTC
CASSLNPDSFTYEQYF
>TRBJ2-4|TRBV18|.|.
TGTGCCAGCTCTCGACAGGAGAACATTCAGTACTTC
CASSRQENIQYF
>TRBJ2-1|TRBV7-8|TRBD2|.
TGTGCCAGCAGCTTAGCGGGCACTAGCGGGGGTGTGGGGGAGCAGTTCTTC
CASSLAGTSGGVGEQFF
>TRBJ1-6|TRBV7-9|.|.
TGTGCCAGCAGCTCCTCGTCCTTCTCACCCCTCCACTTT
CASSSSSFSPLHF
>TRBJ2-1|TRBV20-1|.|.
TGCAGTGCTCGTGCAGGGGAAGGCAATGAGCAGTTCTTC
CSARAGEGNEQFF
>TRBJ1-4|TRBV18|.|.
TGTGCCAGCTCACCTGCGGGGGGGCGGTCGACTAATGAAAAACTGTTTTTT
CASSPAGGRSTNEKLFF
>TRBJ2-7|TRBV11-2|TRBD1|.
TGTGCCAGCAGCTTAGCAGGGGGCGTTTCTTACGAGCAGTACTTC
CASSLAGGVSYEQYF